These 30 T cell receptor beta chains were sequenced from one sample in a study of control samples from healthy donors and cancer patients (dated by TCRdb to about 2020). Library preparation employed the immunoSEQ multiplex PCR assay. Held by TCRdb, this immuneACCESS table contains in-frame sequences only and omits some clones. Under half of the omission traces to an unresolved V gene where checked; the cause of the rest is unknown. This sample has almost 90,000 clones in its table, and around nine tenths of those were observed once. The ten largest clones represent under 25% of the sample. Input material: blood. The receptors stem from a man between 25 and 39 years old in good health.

The CDR3 spells CASSLEGGTGDNEQFF. CDR3 in DNA: TGTGCCAGCAGCTTAGAAGGGGGCACAGGGGACAATGAGCAGTTCTTC. The rearrangement links TRBV7-9 to TRBJ2-1; 7 bases line up with TRBD1. V trimming: 1 base; J trimming: 5 bases; junction bases outside the gene matches: 8. CDR3 size: 16 residues. Germline values: CDR1 SEHNR, CDR2 FQNEAQ (reference sequence).

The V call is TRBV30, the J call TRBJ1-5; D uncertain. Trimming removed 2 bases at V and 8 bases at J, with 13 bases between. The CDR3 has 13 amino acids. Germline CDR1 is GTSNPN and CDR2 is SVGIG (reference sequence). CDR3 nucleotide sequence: TGTGCCTGGAGTCCCGCAGCGTATGAGCCCCAGCATTTT. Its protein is CAWSPAAYEPQHF.

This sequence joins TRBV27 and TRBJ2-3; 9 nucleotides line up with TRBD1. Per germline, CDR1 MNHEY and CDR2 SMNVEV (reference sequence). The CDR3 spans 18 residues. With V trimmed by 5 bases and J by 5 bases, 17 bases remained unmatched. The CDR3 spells CASSRVTGQGYAGDTQYF. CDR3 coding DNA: TGTGCCAGCAGTCGGGTGACGGGACAGGGATACGCAGGAGATACGCAGTATTTT.

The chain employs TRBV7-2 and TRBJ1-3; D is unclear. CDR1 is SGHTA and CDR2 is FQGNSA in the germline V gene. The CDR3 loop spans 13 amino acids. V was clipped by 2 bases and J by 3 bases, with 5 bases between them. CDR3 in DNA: TGTGCCAGCAGCTTAAACAGTGGAAACACCATATATTTT. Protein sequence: CASSLNSGNTIYF.

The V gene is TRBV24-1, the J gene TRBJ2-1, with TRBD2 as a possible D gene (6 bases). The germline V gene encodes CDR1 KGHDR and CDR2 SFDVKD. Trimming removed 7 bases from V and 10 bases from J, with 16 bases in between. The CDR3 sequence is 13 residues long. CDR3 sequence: CATSPGTLWEQFF. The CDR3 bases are TGTGCCACCAGCCCCGGGACTCTCTGGGAGCAGTTCTTC.

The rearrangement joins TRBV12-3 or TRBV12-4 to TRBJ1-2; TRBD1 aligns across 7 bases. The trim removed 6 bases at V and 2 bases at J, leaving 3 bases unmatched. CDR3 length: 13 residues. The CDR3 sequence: CASRRQGNYGYTF. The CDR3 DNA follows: TGTGCCAGCAGGCGACAGGGAAACTATGGCTACACCTTC.

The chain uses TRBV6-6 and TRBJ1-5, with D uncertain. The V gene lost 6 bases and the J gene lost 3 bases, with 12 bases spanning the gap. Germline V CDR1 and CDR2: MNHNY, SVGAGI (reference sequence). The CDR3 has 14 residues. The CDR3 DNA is TGTGCCAGCAGCCCTCCGGGGTTCAATCAGCCCCAGCATTTT. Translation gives CASSPPGFNQPQHF.

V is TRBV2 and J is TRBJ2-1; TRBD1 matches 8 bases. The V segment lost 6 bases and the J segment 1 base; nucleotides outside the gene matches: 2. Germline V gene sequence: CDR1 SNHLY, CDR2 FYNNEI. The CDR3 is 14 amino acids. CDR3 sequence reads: CASRQGDSYNEQFF. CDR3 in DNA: TGTGCCAGCAGACAGGGGGATTCCTACAATGAGCAGTTCTTC.

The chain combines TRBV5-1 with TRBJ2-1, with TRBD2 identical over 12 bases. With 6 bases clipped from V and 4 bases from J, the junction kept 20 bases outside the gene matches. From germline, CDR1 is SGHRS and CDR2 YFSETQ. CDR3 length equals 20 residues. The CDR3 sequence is CASTPRFSSGGGSAYNEQFF. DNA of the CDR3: TGCGCCAGCACCCCGCGTTTTTCTAGCGGGGGGGGTTCAGCATACAATGAGCAGTTCTTC.

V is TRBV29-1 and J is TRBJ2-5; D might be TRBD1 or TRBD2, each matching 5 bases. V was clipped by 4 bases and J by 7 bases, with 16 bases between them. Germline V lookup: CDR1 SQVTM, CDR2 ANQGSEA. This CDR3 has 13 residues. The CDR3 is CSVAGRNTGTQYF. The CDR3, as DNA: TGCAGCGTTGCGGGACGTAATACTGGGACCCAGTACTTC.

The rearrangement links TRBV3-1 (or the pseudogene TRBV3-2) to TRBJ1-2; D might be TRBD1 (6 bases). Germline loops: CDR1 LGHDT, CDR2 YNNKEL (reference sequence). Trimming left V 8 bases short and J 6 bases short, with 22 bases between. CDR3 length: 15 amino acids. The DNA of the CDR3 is TGTGCCAGCCGGACCCTGACAGGAAGCAGCGATGGCTACACCTTC. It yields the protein CASRTLTGSSDGYTF.

DNA of the CDR3: TGTGCCAGCAGCCCTAGCGGGGGTTCAATCTACGAGCAGTACTTC. Its protein product is CASSPSGGSIYEQYF. This chain connects TRBV11-2 to TRBJ2-7; 10 bases align to TRBD2. V dropped 5 bases and J dropped 3; count of bases not matched to a gene: 7. The CDR3 totals 15 residues. The V gene's germline CDR1 is SGHAT and CDR2 FQNNGV. Full variable domain (remainder filled in from reference TRBV11-2 and TRBJ2-7): EAGVAQSPRYKIIEKRQSVAFWCNPISGHATLYWYQQILGQGPKLLIQFQNNGVVDDSQLPKDRFSAERLKGVDSTLKIQPAKLEDSAVYLCASSPSGGSIYEQYFGPGTRLTVT.

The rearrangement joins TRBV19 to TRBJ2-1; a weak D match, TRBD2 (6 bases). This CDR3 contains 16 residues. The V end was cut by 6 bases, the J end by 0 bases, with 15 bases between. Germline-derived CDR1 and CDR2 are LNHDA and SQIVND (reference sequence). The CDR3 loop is CASSPPGGSSYNEQFF. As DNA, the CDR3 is TGTGCCAGTAGCCCTCCCGGGGGTAGCTCCTACAATGAGCAGTTCTTC.

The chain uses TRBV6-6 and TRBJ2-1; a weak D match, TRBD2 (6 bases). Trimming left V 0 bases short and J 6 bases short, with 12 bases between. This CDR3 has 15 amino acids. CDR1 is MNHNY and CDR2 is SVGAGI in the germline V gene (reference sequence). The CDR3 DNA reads TGTGCCAGCAGTTACTCGGGACTCCCCGGCAATGAGCAGTTCTTC. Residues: CASSYSGLPGNEQFF.

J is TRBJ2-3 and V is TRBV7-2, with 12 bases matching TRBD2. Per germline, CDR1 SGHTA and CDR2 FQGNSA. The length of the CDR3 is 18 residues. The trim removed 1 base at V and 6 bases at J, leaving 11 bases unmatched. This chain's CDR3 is CASSLGPSGGAAGDTQYF. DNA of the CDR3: TGTGCCAGCAGCTTAGGTCCTAGCGGGGGGGCCGCTGGGGATACGCAGTATTTT.

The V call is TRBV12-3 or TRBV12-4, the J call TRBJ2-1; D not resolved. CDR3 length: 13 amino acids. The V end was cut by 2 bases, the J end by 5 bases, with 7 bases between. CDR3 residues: CASSLRPNNEQFF. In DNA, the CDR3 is TGTGCCAGCAGTTTACGGCCAAACAATGAGCAGTTCTTC.

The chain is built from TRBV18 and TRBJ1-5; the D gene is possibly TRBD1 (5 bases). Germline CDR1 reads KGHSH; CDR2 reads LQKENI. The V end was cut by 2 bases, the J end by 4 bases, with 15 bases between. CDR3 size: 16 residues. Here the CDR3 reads CASSPGQGLMNQPQHF. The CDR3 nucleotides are TGTGCCAGCTCACCAGGGCAGGGATTGATGAATCAGCCCCAGCATTTT.

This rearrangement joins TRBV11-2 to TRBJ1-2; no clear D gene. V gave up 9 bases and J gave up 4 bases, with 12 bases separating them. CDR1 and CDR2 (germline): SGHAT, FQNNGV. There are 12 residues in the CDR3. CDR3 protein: CASEGSTYGYTF. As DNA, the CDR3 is TGTGCCAGTGAAGGGTCCACCTATGGCTACACCTTC. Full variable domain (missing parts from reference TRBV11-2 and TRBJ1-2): EAGVAQSPRYKIIEKRQSVAFWCNPISGHATLYWYQQILGQGPKLLIQFQNNGVVDDSQLPKDRFSAERLKGVDSTLKIQPAKLEDSAVYLCASEGSTYGYTFGSGTRLTVV.

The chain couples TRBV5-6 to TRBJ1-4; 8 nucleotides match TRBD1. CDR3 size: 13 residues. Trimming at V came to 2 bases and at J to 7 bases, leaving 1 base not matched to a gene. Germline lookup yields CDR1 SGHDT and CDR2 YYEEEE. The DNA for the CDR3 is TGTGCCAGCAGCTTCAGGGGGCTTGAAAAACTGTTTTTT. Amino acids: CASSFRGLEKLFF.

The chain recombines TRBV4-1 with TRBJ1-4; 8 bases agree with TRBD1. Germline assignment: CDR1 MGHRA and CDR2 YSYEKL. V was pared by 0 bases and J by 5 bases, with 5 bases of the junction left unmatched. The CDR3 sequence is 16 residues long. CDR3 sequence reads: CASSQDAGGGNEKLFF. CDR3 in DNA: TGCGCCAGCAGCCAAGACGCAGGGGGCGGGAATGAAAAACTGTTTTTT.

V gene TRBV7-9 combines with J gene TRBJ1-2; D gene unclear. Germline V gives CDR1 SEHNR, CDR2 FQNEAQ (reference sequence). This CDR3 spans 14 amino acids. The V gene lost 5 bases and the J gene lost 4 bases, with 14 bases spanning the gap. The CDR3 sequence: CASSPGLGLYGYTF. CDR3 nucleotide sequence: TGTGCCAGCAGCCCTGGTCTTGGGCTCTATGGCTACACCTTC. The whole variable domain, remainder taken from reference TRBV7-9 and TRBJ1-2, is DTGVSQNPRHKITKRGQNVTFRCDPISEHNRLYWYRQTLGQGPEFLTYFQNEAQLEKSRLLSDRFSAERPKGSFSTLEIQRTEQGDSAMYLCASSPGLGLYGYTFGSGTRLTVV.

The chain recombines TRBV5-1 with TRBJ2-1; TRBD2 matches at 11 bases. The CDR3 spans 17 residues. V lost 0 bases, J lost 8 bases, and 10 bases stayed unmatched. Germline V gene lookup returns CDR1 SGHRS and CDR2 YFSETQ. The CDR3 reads CASSLAGSGGALDEQFF. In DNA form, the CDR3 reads TGCGCCAGCAGCTTGGCTGGTAGCGGGGGGGCCTTGGATGAGCAGTTCTTC.

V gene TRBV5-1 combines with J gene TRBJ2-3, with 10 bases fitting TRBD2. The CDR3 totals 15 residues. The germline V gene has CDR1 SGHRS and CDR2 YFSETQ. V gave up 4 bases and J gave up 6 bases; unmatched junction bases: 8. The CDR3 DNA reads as TGCGCCAGCAGCCTAGCGGGGGCCCCCGAGGATACGCAGTATTTT. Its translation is CASSLAGAPEDTQYF.

The CDR3 DNA reads TGTGCCAGCAGCCTTCTCCGGGACACCCCCTACGAGCAGTACGTC. It encodes CASSLLRDTPYEQYV. The chain employs TRBV7-8 and TRBJ2-7, with TRBD1 as a possible D gene (6 bases). Deletions cut 5 bases from V and 2 bases from J, with 16 bases between. The CDR3 has 15 amino acids. Germline V CDR1 and CDR2: SGHVS, FQNEAQ.

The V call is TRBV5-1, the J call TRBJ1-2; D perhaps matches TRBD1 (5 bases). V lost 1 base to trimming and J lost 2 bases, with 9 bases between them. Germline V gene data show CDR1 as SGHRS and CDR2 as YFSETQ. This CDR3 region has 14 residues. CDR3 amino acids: CASSLTDSNYGYTF. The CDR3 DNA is TGCGCCAGCAGCTTGACTGACAGCAACTATGGCTACACCTTC.

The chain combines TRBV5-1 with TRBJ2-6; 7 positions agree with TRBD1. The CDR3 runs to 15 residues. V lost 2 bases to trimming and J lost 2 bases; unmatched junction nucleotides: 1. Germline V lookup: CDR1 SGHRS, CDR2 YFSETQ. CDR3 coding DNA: TGCGCCAGCAGCTTAGGGGGCGCTGGGGCCAACGTCCTGACTTTC. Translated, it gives CASSLGGAGANVLTF.

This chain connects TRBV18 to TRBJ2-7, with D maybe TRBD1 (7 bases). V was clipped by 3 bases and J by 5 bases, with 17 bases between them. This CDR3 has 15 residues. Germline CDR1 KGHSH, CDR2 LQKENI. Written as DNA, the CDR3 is TGTGCCAGCTCACCGGGACAGATGAGGAGGGACGAGCAGTACTTC. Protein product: CASSPGQMRRDEQYF.

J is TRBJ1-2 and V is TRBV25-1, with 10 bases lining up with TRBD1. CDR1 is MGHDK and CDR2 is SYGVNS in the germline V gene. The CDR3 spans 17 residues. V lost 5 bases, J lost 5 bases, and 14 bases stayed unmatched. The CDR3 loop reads CASSPTIDRGRGYGYTF. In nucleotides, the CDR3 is TGTGCCAGCAGTCCAACGATCGACAGGGGGCGAGGGTATGGCTACACCTTC.

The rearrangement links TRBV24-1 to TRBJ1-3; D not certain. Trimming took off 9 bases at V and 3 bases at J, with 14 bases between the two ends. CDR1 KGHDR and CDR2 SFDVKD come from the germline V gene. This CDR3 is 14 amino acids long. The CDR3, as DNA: TGTGCCACCCAGAAAGAGCGACTTGGAAACACCATATATTTT. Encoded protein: CATQKERLGNTIYF.

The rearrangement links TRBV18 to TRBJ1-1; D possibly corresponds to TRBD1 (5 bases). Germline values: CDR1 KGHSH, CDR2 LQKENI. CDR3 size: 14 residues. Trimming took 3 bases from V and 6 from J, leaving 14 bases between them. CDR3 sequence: CASSPPGPEPEAFF. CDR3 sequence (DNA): TGTGCCAGCTCACCTCCAGGGCCCGAGCCTGAAGCTTTCTTT. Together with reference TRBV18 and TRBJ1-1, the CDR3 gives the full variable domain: NAGVMQNPRHLVRRRGQEARLRCSPMKGHSHVYWYRQLPEEGLKFMVYLQKENIIDESGMPKERFSAEFPKEGPSILRIQQVVRGDSAAYFCASSPPGPEPEAFFGQGTRLTVV.